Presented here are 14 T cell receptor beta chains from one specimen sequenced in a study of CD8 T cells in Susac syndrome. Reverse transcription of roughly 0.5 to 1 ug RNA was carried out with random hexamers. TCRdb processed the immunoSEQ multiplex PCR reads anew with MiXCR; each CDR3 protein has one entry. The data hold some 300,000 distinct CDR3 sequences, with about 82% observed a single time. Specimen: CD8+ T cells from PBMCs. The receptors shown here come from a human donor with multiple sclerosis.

The CDR3 DNA sequence: TGTGCCAGCAGCCCCGTAGTACTGAACACTGAAGCTTTCTTT. This sequence encodes CASSPVVLNTEAFF. This chain links TRBV5-6 with TRBJ1-1; D is ambiguous. V was shortened by 4 bases and J by 0 bases, with 10 bases between the two germline ends. CDR1 is SGHDT and CDR2 is YYEEEE in the germline V gene. This CDR3 contains 14 residues.

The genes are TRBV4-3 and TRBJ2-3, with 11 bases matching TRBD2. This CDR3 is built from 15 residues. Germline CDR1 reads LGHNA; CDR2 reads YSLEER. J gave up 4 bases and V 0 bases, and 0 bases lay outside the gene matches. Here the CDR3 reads CASSQDSGRADTQYF. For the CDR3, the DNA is TGCGCCAGCAGCCAAGATAGCGGGAGGGCAGATACGCAGTATTTT.

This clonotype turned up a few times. This CDR3 is CASSSNPSYNEQFF. DNA of the CDR3: TGTGCCAGCAGCTCCAACCCCTCCTACAATGAGCAGTTCTTC. The rearrangement joins TRBV7-2 to TRBJ2-1; D gene ambiguous. V lost 4 bases and J lost 0, with 7 bases in between. The length of the CDR3 is 14 residues. CDR1 and CDR2 from the germline V gene are SGHTA and FQGNSA.

The CDR3 spells CASSIGGINYGYTF. In DNA form, the CDR3 reads TGTGCCAGTAGTATAGGAGGGATTAACTATGGCTACACCTTC. The chain is built from TRBV19 and TRBJ1-2; D remains ambiguous. CDR1 is LNHDA and CDR2 is SQIVND in the germline V gene (reference sequence). This CDR3 comprises 14 residues. V was clipped by 1 base and J by 1 base, with 7 bases between them.

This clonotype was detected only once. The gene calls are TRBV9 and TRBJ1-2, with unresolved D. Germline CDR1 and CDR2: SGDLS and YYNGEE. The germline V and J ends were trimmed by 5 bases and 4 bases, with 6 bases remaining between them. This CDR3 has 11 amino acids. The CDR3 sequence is CASRHAYGYTF. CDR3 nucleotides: TGTGCCAGCAGGCACGCCTATGGCTACACCTTC.

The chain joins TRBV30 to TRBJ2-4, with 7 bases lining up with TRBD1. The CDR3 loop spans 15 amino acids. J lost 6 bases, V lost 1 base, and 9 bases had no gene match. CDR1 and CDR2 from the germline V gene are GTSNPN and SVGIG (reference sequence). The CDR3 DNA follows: TGTGCCTGGAGTGAAGGGGACAGCTTGAGAAACATTCAGTACTTC. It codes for CAWSEGDSLRNIQYF.

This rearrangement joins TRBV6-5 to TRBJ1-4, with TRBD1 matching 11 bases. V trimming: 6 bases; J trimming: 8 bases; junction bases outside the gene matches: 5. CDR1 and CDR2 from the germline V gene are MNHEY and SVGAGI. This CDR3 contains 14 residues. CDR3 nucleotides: TGTGCCAGCAGCCCGGGACAGGGGGTAGAAAAACTGTTTTTT. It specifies CASSPGQGVEKLFF.

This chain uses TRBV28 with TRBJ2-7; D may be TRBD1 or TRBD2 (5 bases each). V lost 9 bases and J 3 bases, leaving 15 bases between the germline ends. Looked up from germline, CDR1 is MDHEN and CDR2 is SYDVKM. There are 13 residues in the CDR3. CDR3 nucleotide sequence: TGTGCCAGTACGGGACGGAAGGTCTACGAGCAGTACTTC. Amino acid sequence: CASTGRKVYEQYF.

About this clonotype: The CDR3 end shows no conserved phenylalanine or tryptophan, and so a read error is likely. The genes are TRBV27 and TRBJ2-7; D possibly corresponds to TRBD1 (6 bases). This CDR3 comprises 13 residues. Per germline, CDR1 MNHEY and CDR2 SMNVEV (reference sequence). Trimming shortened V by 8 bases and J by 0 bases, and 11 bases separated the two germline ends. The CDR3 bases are TGTGCCAGCTCAAGGACAGTCTCCTACGAGCAGTACCTC. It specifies CASSRTVSYEQYL.

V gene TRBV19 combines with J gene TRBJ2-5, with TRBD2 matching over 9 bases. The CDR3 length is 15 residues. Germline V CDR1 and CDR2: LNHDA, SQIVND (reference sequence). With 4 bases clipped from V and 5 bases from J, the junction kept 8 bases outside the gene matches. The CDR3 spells CASSTGLAGRETQYF. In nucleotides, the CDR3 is TGTGCCAGTAGTACAGGGCTAGCGGGAAGGGAGACCCAGTACTTC.

The CDR3 reads CASSLSSGIREENIQYF. Here the CDR3 DNA reads TGTGCCAGCAGCTTATCTAGCGGGATCAGAGAGGAAAACATTCAGTACTTC. The V and J genes are TRBV11-2 and TRBJ2-4, with 9 bases identical to TRBD2. V was pared by 2 bases and J by 5 bases, with 10 bases of the junction left unmatched. Germline CDR1 and CDR2: SGHAT and FQNNGV. CDR3 size: 17 residues.

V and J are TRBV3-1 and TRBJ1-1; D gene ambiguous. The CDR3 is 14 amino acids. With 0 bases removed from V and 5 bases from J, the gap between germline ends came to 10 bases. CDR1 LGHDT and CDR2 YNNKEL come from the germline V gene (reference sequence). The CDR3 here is CASSQDTGKTEAFF. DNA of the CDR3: TGTGCCAGCAGCCAAGATACGGGGAAGACTGAAGCTTTCTTT.

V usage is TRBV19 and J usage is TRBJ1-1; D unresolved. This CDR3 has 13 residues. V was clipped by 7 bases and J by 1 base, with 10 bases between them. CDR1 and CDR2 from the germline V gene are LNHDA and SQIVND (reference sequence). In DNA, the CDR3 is TGTGCCAGTACCCTCATGGGGAACACTGAAGCTTTCTTT. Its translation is CASTLMGNTEAFF.

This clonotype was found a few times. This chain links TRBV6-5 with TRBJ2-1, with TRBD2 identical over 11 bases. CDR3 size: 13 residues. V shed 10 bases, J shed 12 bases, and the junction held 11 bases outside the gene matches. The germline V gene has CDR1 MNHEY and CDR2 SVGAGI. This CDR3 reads CATFIAGGAAQFF. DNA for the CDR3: TGTGCCACCTTTATAGCGGGGGGGGCCGCGCAGTTCTTC.